This T cell receptor (beta chain) was documented in a study of blood T cell repertoires in COVID-19. For the study at large: PBMCs, B-cell-depleted T cells, or T cells provided the cDNA or gDNA that made up the material.

The CDR3 spans 16 residues. V lost 4 bases to trimming and J lost 6 bases; unmatched junction nucleotides: 8. Looked up from germline, CDR1 is KGHDR and CDR2 is SFDVKD. Original analysis: Nucleated cell counts were estimated from reference gene primer amplification. Method: immunoSEQ multiplex PCR; TCRdb's copy keeps in-frame clones and lacks some. That table supplies the V and J calls and clone size; D and trimming were determined from the DNA. In the table there are over 70,000 clones, over 75% of which are singletons. The sequence was collected from a man at least 80 years old with acute or convalescent COVID-19. Material for sequencing was peripheral blood. V and J are TRBV24-1 and TRBJ2-3, with 11 bases identical to TRBD1. CDR3 loop: CATSEIGQGARDTQYF. The DNA for the CDR3 is TGTGCCACCAGTGAGATCGGACAGGGGGCGCGGGATACGCAGTATTTT.